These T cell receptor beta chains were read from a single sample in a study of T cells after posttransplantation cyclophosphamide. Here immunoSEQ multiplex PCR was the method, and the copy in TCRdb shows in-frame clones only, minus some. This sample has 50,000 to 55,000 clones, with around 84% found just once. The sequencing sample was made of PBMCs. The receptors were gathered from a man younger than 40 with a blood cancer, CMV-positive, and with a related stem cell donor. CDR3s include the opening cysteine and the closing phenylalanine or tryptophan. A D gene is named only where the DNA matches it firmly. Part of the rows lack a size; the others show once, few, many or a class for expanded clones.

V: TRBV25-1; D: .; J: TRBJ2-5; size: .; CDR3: CASSDPTASVWLQETQYF; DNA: TGTGCCAGCAGTGACCCAACAGCCTCAGTTTGGCTACAAGAGACCCAGTACTTC
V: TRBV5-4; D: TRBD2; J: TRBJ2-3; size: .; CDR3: CASSLWTSRYTDTQYF; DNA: TGTGCCAGCAGCCTGTGGACTAGCAGATACACAGATACGCAGTATTTT
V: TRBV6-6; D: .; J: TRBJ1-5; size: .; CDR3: CASSSNVGGNQPQHF; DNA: TGTGCCAGCAGCTCAAACGTTGGAGGCAATCAGCCCCAGCATTTT
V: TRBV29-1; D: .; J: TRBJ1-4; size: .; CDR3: CSVEIGGLTNEKLFF; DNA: TGCAGCGTTGAAATCGGAGGGTTAACTAATGAAAAACTGTTTTTT
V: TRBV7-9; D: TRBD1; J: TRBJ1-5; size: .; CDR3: CASSLTGGNQPQHF; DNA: TGTGCCAGCAGCCTCACAGGGGGCAATCAGCCCCAGCATTTT
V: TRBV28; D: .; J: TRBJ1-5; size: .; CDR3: CASRKEQKPQHF; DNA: TGTGCCAGCAGGAAAGAACAGAAGCCCCAGCATTTT
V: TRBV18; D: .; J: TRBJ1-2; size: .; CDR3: CASSPRGGHYTF; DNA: TGTGCCAGCTCACCAAGGGGGGGCCACTACACCTTC
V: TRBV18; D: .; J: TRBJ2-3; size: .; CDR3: CASTRLDTQYF; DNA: TGTGCCAGCACTAGGTTAGATACGCAGTATTTT
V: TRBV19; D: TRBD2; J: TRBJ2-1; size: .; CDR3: CASSTHLTSGRGNEQFF; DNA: TGTGCCAGTAGTACTCACCTAACTAGCGGGAGGGGGAATGAGCAGTTCTTC
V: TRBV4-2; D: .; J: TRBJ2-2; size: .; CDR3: CASSQDSHGGLFF; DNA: TGTGCCAGCAGCCAAGATTCGCATGGAGGGCTGTTTTTT
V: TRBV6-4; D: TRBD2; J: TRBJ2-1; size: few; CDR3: CASSVSAGGHEQFF; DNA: TGTGCCAGCAGTGTTTCTGCGGGAGGGCATGAGCAGTTCTTC
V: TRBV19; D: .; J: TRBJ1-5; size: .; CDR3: CASSIRSGAAGGQPQHF; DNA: TGTGCCAGTAGTATACGTTCAGGGGCAGCAGGCGGGCAGCCCCAGCATTTT
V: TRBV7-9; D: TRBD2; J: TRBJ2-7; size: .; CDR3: CASSLRTSNSEQYF; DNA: TGTGCCAGCAGCTTAAGGACTAGCAATAGCGAGCAGTACTTC
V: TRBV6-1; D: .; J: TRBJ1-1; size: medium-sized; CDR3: CASSEASGVHMDTEAFF; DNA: TGTGCCAGCAGTGAAGCGTCAGGGGTTCATATGGACACTGAAGCTTTCTTT
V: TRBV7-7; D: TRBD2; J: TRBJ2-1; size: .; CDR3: CASTRLAGGDGNEQFF; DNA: TGTGCTAGCACCAGACTAGCGGGAGGCGATGGAAATGAGCAGTTCTTC
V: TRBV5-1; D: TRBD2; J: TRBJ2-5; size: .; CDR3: CASSFISGTLQETQYF; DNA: TGCGCCAGCAGCTTTATAAGCGGGACCCTCCAAGAGACCCAGTACTTC
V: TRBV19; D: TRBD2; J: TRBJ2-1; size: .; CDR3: CASSIGTSGIEQFF; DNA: TGTGCCAGTAGTATAGGCACTAGCGGGATAGAGCAGTTCTTC
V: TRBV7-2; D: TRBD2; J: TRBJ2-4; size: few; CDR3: CASSFSPLGGGSSHF; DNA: TGTGCCAGCAGCTTTTCCCCTTTGGGAGGCGGGAGTTCCCACTTC
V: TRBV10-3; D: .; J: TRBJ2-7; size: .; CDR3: CAIKEEGAITYEQYF; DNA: TGTGCCATCAAAGAGGAAGGAGCGATTACCTACGAGCAGTACTTC
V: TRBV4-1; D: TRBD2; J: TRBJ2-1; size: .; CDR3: CASSQSVAGGNSYNEQFF; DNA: TGCGCCAGCAGCCAAAGCGTAGCGGGAGGGAACTCCTACAATGAGCAGTTCTTC
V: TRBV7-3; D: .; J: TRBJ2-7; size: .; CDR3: CASSLRAYEQYF; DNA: TGTGCCAGCAGCTTAAGAGCTTACGAGCAGTACTTC
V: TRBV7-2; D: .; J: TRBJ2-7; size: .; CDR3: CASSWISGTRREQYF; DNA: TGTGCCAGCAGCTGGATCTCCGGAACTAGACGCGAGCAGTACTTC
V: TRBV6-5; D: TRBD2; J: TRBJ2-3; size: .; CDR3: CASSSWTSGSADTQYF; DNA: TGTGCCAGCAGTTCCTGGACTAGCGGGAGCGCAGATACGCAGTATTTT
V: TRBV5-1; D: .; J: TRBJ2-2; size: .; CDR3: CASSPTTGNTGELFF; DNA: TGCGCCAGCAGCCCTACGACAGGGAACACCGGGGAGCTGTTTTTT
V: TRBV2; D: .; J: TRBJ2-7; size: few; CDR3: CASSEVVAAQYF; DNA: TGTGCCAGCAGTGAAGTGGTAGCGGCGCAGTACTTC
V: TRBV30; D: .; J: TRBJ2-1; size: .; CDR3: CAWSVQSVLGNEQFF; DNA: TGTGCCTGGAGTGTACAAAGCGTCTTGGGCAATGAGCAGTTCTTC
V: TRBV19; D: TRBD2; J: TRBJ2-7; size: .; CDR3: CASSLAGGSYEQYF; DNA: TGTGCCAGTAGTCTAGCGGGAGGCTCCTACGAGCAGTACTTC
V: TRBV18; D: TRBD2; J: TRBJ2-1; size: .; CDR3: CASSPGLAGGPVYNEQFF; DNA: TGTGCCAGCTCACCCGGACTAGCGGGAGGCCCCGTCTACAATGAGCAGTTCTTC
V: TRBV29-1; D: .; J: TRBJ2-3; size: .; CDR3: CSVYWDTQYF; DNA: TGCAGCGTTTACTGGGATACGCAGTATTTT
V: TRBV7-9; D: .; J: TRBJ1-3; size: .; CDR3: CASSLALYPRTGDENTIYF; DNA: TGTGCCAGCAGCTTAGCGCTGTATCCCCGAACGGGGGACGAAAACACCATATATTTT
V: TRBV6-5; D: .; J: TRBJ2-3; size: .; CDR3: CASSYSARTSTDTQYF; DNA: TGTGCCAGCAGTTACTCGGCCCGGACTAGCACAGATACGCAGTATTTT
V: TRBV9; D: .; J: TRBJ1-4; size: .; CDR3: CASSPRGQYNEKLFF; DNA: TGTGCCAGCAGCCCCCGCGGACAGTATAATGAAAAACTGTTTTTT
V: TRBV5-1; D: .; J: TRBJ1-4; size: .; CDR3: CASSADSSNEKLFF; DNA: TGCGCCAGCAGCGCGGACAGCTCTAATGAAAAACTGTTTTTT
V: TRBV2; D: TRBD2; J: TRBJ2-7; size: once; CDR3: CASTEMLRTSEVDEQYF; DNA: TGTGCCAGCACTGAAATGCTCCGGACTAGTGAGGTGGACGAGCAGTACTTC
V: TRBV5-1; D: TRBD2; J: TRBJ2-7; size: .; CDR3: CASSLERGLAGDIYEQYF; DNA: TGCGCCAGCAGCTTGGAGAGGGGACTAGCGGGAGACATATACGAGCAGTACTTC
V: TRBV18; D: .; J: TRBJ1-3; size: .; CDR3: CASSPVGGNPSGNTIYF; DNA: TGTGCCAGCTCACCAGTTGGGGGGAATCCCTCTGGAAACACCATATATTTT
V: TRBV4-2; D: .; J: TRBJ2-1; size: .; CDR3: CASSQDHQVSGPNEQFF; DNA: TGTGCCAGCAGCCAAGATCATCAAGTCTCAGGCCCAAATGAGCAGTTCTTC
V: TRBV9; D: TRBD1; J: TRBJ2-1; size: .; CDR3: CASSGGQGRGNEQFF; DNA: TGTGCCAGCAGCGGGGGACAGGGACGGGGCAATGAGCAGTTCTTC
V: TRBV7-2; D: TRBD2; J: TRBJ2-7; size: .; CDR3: CAGSTSGSSYEQYF; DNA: TGTGCCGGAAGTACTAGCGGATCCTCCTACGAGCAGTACTTC
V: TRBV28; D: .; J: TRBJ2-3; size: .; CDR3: CASSSGTQDTQYF; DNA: TGTGCCAGCAGTTCAGGGACTCAAGATACGCAGTATTTT
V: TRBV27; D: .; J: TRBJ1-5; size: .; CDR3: CASSLKGGIYSNQPQHF; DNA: TGTGCCAGCAGTTTAAAGGGGGGGATCTATAGCAATCAGCCCCAGCATTTT
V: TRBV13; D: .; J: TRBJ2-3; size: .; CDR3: CASILGRELGDTQYF; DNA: .
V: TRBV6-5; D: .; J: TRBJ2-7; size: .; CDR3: CASKSAPSSYEQYF; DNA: TGTGCCAGCAAGAGCGCTCCAAGCTCCTACGAGCAGTACTTC
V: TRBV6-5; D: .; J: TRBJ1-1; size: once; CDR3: CASRQTQNTEAFF; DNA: TGTGCCAGCAGACAGACCCAGAACACTGAAGCTTTCTTT